This T cell receptor beta chain was sequenced in a study of blood T cell repertoires in COVID-19. Germline V gene sequence: CDR1 MDHEN, CDR2 SYDVKM. This CDR3 is built from 15 residues. The V and J ends lost 3 bases and 2 bases respectively, with 11 bases between them. Method: immunoSEQ multiplex PCR; TCRdb's copy keeps in-frame clones and lacks some. Found here are around 300,000 clones, roughly 89% of them singletons; the top ten hold less than 2%. The J gene is TRBJ1-5, the V gene TRBV28; TRBD1 might be the D (5 bases). The material sequenced was PBMCs or T cells enriched from blood (not recorded which). This TCR came from a woman aged 35 to 49 who had recovered from COVID-19. CDR3 nucleotide sequence: TGTGCCAGCAGTTTGCAGGGTGGGGGCAATCAGCCCCAGCATTTT. It encodes CASSLQGGGNQPQHF.